The clone carrying this TCR beta chain turned up a few times. The antigen is unknown. The sample is drawn from a study of identical twins. Study-wide results and limits: Beta clonotypes that were abundant in cord blood contained fewer insertions, a pattern absent from memory repertoires. Models predicted less out-of-frame TCR alpha sharing in monozygotic twins than was found.

cDNA carried unique molecular identifiers, and a universal primer site was added by template switching. A single record per CDR3 protein comes from TCRdb applying MiXCR to the 5' RACE reads. The sample yields about 340,000 distinct CDR3 sequences, over 9% seen once. Germline CDR1 reads SQVTM; CDR2 reads ANQGSEA. Losses at the gene ends were 0 bases for V and 3 bases for J; bases not matched to a gene: 3. There are 15 residues in the CDR3. This same sample was also taken into another study, of yellow fever vaccine responses in identical twins. In that study: Twins reportedly appeared to share part of their vaccine T cell response while keeping part individual.

V usage is TRBV29-1 and J usage is TRBJ2-3, with TRBD2 identical over 10 bases. The sequence derives from a young woman in good health. Sequenced: CD8+ T cells sorted from blood. The CDR3 nucleotides read TGCAGCGTTGAAGAAAGCGGGGGGGCAACAGATACGCAGTATTTT. The encoded protein is CSVEESGGATDTQYF.